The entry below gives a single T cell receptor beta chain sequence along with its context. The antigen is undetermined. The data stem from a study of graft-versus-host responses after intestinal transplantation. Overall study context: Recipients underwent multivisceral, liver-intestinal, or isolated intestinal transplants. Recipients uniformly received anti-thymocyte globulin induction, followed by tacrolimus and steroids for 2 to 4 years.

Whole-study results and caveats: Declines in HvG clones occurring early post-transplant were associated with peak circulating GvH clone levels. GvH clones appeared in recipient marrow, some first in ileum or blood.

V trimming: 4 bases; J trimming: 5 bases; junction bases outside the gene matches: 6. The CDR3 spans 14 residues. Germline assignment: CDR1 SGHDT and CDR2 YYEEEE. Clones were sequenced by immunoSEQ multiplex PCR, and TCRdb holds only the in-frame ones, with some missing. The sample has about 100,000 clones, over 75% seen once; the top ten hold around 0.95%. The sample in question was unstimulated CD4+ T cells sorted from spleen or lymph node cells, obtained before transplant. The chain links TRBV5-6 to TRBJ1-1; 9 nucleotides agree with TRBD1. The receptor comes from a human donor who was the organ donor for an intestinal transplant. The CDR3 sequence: CASSRGTGRTEAFF. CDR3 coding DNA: TGTGCCAGCAGCAGGGGGACAGGGCGTACTGAAGCTTTCTTT.